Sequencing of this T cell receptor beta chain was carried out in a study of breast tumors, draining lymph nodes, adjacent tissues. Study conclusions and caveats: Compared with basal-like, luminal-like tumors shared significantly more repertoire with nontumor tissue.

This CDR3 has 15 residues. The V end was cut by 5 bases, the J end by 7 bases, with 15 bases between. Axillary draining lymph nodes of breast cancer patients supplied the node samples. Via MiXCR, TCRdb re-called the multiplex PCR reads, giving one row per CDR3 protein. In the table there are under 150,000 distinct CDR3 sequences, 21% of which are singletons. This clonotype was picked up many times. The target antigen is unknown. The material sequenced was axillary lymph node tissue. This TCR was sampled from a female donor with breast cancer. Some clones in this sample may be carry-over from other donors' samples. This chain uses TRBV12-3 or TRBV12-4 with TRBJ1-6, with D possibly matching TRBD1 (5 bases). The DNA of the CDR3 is TGTGCCAGCAGTCTCCGGGACGGTTTCAATTCACCCCTCCACTTT. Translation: CASSLRDGFNSPLHF.